This TCR beta chain is drawn from a study of T cells after posttransplantation cyclophosphamide. With respect to this clone: As yet, its antigen is unknown.

This table comes from immunoSEQ multiplex PCR, and its TCRdb copy is limited to in-frame clones, with some not included. The data show tens of thousands of clones, 91% seen once. The naive gate required viable CD3+CD4+ or CD3+CD8+ cells with CCR7+CD45RA+CD45RO-CD95-CD27+CD28+ phenotype. The J segment lost 0 bases and the V segment lost 1 base, leaving 7 bases of the junction unmatched. Germline-derived CDR1 and CDR2 are LNHDA and SQIVND (reference sequence). The CDR3 is made up of 17 amino acids. Broader study findings: TRB clonality was highly associated with recipient CMV seropositivity and reactivation. Later blood repertoires were often dominated by clones from the donor CD8+ memory compartment.

The sequence was obtained from a man aged 25 to 40 in good health and a related stem cell transplant donor. Material for sequencing was naive CD4+ T cells sorted from blood. The gene calls are TRBV19 and TRBJ1-1; 8 bases fit TRBD1. The CDR3 reads CASSIGQGPSLNTEAFF. The DNA of the CDR3 is TGTGCCAGTAGTATAGGACAGGGGCCGAGCTTGAACACTGAAGCTTTCTTT.